These 9 T cell receptor beta chains originate from one sample sequenced in a study of OX40 agonist ivuxolimab in advanced cancers. TCRdb's copy holds only in-frame clones and misses some; the assay was immunoSEQ multiplex PCR. There are tens of thousands of clones in the sample; approximately 95% occur only once, and approximately 25% lies in the top ten. The source was CD4+ or CD8+ T cells sorted from blood, collected in a trial of the OX40 agonist ivuxolimab. Source of these receptors: an adult with an advanced solid tumor such as melanoma, head and neck, liver or kidney cancer.

V and J are TRBV28 and TRBJ2-7, with D perhaps TRBD2 (6 bases). Germline V gene data show CDR1 as MDHEN and CDR2 as SYDVKM. The CDR3 is made up of 13 amino acids. V lost 4 bases to trimming and J lost 4 bases, with 11 bases between them. The CDR3: CASSWRETYEQYF. The CDR3, as DNA: TGTGCCAGCAGTTGGAGGGAAACTTACGAGCAGTACTTC.

The chain links TRBV28 to TRBJ2-2; no definite D call. Germline V CDR1 and CDR2: MDHEN, SYDVKM. The CDR3 loop spans 13 amino acids. V lost 3 bases to trimming and J lost 5 bases, with 7 bases between them. As DNA, the CDR3 is TGTGCCAGCAGTTTGGGCCGAACCGGGGAGCTGTTTTTT. Protein product: CASSLGRTGELFF.

This chain links TRBV7-9 with TRBJ2-7; the D call may be TRBD1 or TRBD2 (5 bases each). Per germline, CDR1 SEHNR and CDR2 FQNEAQ (reference sequence). V lost 7 bases, J lost 7 bases, and 17 bases lay in between. The CDR3 totals 13 residues. The CDR3: CASTNIEGPEQYF. The CDR3 DNA reads as TGTGCCAGCACCAACATCGAGGGACCGGAGCAGTACTTC.

V usage is TRBV11-2 and J usage is TRBJ2-2, with D maybe TRBD2 (5 bases). Between the trimmed V and J ends, which lost 4 bases and 5 bases, there was a span of 20 bases. The CDR3 runs to 17 residues. CDR1 is SGHAT and CDR2 is FQNNGV in the germline V gene. CDR3 coding DNA: TGTGCCAGCAGCTCGGCTCGGGGAAGGGTAGGAACCGGGGAGCTGTTTTTT. This codes for CASSSARGRVGTGELFF.

The CDR3 DNA is TGTGCCAGCAGCCTCGGGTCCGAGCAGTACTTC. It codes for CASSLGSEQYF. V is TRBV6-5 and J is TRBJ2-7; D ambiguous. V lost 6 bases to trimming and J lost 6 bases, with 9 bases between them. CDR1 and CDR2 from the germline V gene are MNHEY and SVGAGI. The length of the CDR3 is 11 residues.

V is TRBV29-1 and J is TRBJ2-2, with a possible D match to TRBD2 (5 bases). This CDR3 spans 14 amino acids. CDR1 and CDR2 from the germline V gene are SQVTM and ANQGSEA. V was cut by 2 bases and J by 3 bases, with 10 bases left in between. CDR3 protein: CSVEWRADTGELFF. DNA of the CDR3: TGCAGCGTTGAATGGCGGGCGGACACCGGGGAGCTGTTTTTT.

J is TRBJ1-1 and V is TRBV2; D is possibly TRBD1 (6 bases). The germline V and J ends were trimmed by 10 bases and 0 bases, with 12 bases remaining between them. This CDR3 comprises 13 residues. The germline V gene encodes CDR1 SNHLY and CDR2 FYNNEI. The CDR3 nucleotides are TGTGCCACCGAATGGACAGTGAACACTGAAGCTTTCTTT. It yields the protein CATEWTVNTEAFF.

The chain recombines TRBV27 with TRBJ1-2, with D tentatively TRBD1 (5 bases). Trimming removed 3 bases from V and 8 bases from J, with 13 bases in between. Germline loops: CDR1 MNHEY, CDR2 SMNVEV (reference sequence). The CDR3 consists of 13 residues. DNA for the CDR3: TGTGCCAGCAGTTTTTCCGGGGGAAGCGGCTACACCTTC. Encoded protein: CASSFSGGSGYTF.

This chain connects TRBV6-5 to TRBJ2-5, with TRBD2 matching over 7 bases. The V gene end was trimmed by 6 bases and the J gene end by 4 bases; junction bases not matched to a gene: 8. Germline CDR1 and CDR2: MNHEY and SVGAGI. CDR3 size: 14 residues. In DNA, the CDR3 is TGTGCCAGCAGCGAAGCGGGGATTGGAGAGACCCAGTACTTC. Amino acid sequence: CASSEAGIGETQYF.